A single sample is the source of the 10 T cell receptor beta chains below, sequenced in a study of T-cell reconstitution after alpha-beta-depleted transplantation in children. During its preparation, the TCRbeta library received unique molecular identifiers. TCRdb fed the PCR reads into MiXCR, producing one record per CDR3 protein. The sample holds around 370,000 distinct CDR3 sequences, approximately 10% seen once. Sequencing was performed on PBMCs from the stem cell graft donor, taken from the stem cell graft. The source is a human donor who donated a stem cell graft to a child with acute lymphoblastic leukemia.

J is TRBJ2-2 and V is TRBV28; TRBD2 matches 8 bases. Germline V gene data show CDR1 as MDHEN and CDR2 as SYDVKM. The CDR3 spans 16 residues. Germline trimming cut 4 bases from V and 3 bases from J; bases unmatched to any gene: 7. The CDR3 protein is CASSSPSGSHTGELFF. CDR3 coding DNA: TGTGCCAGCAGTTCTCCCAGCGGGAGTCACACCGGGGAGCTGTTTTTT.

This clonotype came up a few times. The rearrangement joins TRBV27 to TRBJ1-1; unclear D gene. Deletions cut 5 bases from V and 3 bases from J, with 25 bases between. The CDR3 extends over 18 amino acids. The germline CDR1 and CDR2 sequences are MNHEY and SMNVEV (reference sequence). The CDR3 loop reads CASSKGIHGDWWDTEAFF. The DNA for the CDR3 is TGTGCCAGCAGTAAAGGGATCCATGGGGATTGGTGGGACACTGAAGCTTTCTTT.

This clonotype was counted ten times or more. This sequence joins TRBV3-1 and TRBJ1-5; no reliable D call. Germline CDR1 is LGHDT and CDR2 is YNNKEL (reference sequence). The CDR3 totals 13 residues. V shed 5 bases and J shed 6 bases, with 11 bases lying between them. In DNA form, the CDR3 reads TGTGCCAGCAGCAAGACATTGGGTCAGCCCCAGCATTTT. It encodes CASSKTLGQPQHF. The full variable domain, with the rest looked up from reference TRBV3-1 and TRBJ1-5, is DTAVSQTPKYLVTQMGNDKSIKCEQNLGHDTMYWYKQDSKKFLKIMFSYNNKELIINETVPNRFSPKSPDKAHLNLHINSLELGDSAVYFCASSKTLGQPQHFGDGTRLSIL.

In this sample, this clonotype turned up a few times. The chain couples TRBV29-1 to TRBJ1-1; no definite D call. Germline assignment: CDR1 SQVTM and CDR2 ANQGSEA. Trimming took off 6 bases at V and 0 bases at J, with 14 bases between the two ends. The length of the CDR3 is 14 residues. CDR3 sequence (DNA): TGCAGCGTCTTACACCCCGACATGAACACTGAAGCTTTCTTT. Translated: CSVLHPDMNTEAFF.

This chain joins TRBV20-1 and TRBJ2-7; TRBD2 matches 7 bases. This CDR3 spans 15 amino acids. Trimming took 0 bases from V and 5 from J; bases not matched to a gene: 10. Germline V lookup: CDR1 DFQATT, CDR2 SNEGSKA (reference sequence). The CDR3 nucleotides are TGCAGTGCTAGAGATCTGGGCGGGAGTTACCACGAGCAGTACTTC. This sequence encodes CSARDLGGSYHEQYF.

V and J are TRBV5-1 and TRBJ1-6; weak D call: TRBD1 (5 bases). Trimming left V 4 bases short and J 8 bases short, with 19 bases between. The CDR3 covers 16 residues. Germline values: CDR1 SGHRS, CDR2 YFSETQ. This CDR3 is CASSGQGAESDSPLHF. CDR3 nucleotides: TGCGCCAGCAGCGGCCAGGGAGCAGAGTCCGATTCACCCCTCCACTTT.

This chain joins TRBV11-2 and TRBJ2-2; D is undetermined. Looked up from germline, CDR1 is SGHAT and CDR2 is FQNNGV. The length of the CDR3 is 14 residues. V was clipped by 4 bases and J by 1 base, with 7 bases between them. The CDR3 protein is CASSYLGNTGELFF. Here the CDR3 DNA reads TGTGCCAGCAGCTACTTAGGGAACACCGGGGAGCTGTTTTTT.

A few counts support this clonotype. The chain combines TRBV28 with TRBJ1-1; 7 bases are a match to TRBD1. V was pared by 3 bases and J by 0 bases, with 4 bases of the junction left unmatched. CDR1 and CDR2 (germline): MDHEN, SYDVKM. The CDR3 contains 15 residues. The chain's CDR3 is CASSLTGLMNTEAFF. As DNA, the CDR3 is TGTGCCAGCAGTTTGACAGGGCTGATGAACACTGAAGCTTTCTTT. The variable domain in full, completed from reference TRBV28 and TRBJ1-1, reads DVKVTQSSRYLVKRTGEKVFLECVQDMDHENMFWYRQDPGLGLRLIYFSYDVKMKEKGDIPEGYSVSREKKERFSLILESASTNQTSMYLCASSLTGLMNTEAFFGQGTRLTVV.

This clonotype was seen a few times. This chain joins TRBV7-3 and TRBJ1-2, with D possibly TRBD1 on 5 matching bases. Per the germline V gene, CDR1 is SGHTA and CDR2 is FQGTGA. The CDR3 sequence is 14 residues long. The V and J ends lost 6 bases and 4 bases respectively, with 15 bases between them. The CDR3, as DNA: TGTGCCAGCAGGCCGCAGGGTGGCGGCTATGGCTACACCTTC. This sequence encodes CASRPQGGGYGYTF. Using reference TRBV7-3 and TRBJ1-2 for the parts outside the CDR3, the full variable domain is GAGVSQTPSNKVTEKGKYVELRCDPISGHTALYWYRQSLGQGPEFLIYFQGTGAADDSGLPNDRFFAVRPEGSVSTLKIQRTERGDSAVYLCASRPQGGGYGYTFGSGTRLTVV.

The chain joins TRBV28 to TRBJ1-2; D is uncertain. The length of the CDR3 is 15 residues. V dropped 2 bases and J dropped 4 bases, with 14 bases sitting between them. The V gene's germline CDR1 is MDHEN and CDR2 SYDVKM. For the CDR3, the DNA is TGTGCCAGCAGTTTAGTAGGAGACCTTTCCTATGGCTACACCTTC. Protein: CASSLVGDLSYGYTF.